Listed here is a single TCR beta chain. This sample is part of a study of blood T cell repertoires in COVID-19. V was shortened by 1 base and J by 4 bases, with 20 bases between the two germline ends. Germline-derived CDR1 and CDR2 are LGHDT and YNNKEL (reference sequence). The CDR3 is 18 amino acids. Patients in Seattle were enrolled during active infection, then followed longitudinally. In the original workflow: Amplifying reference gene primers gave estimates of nucleated cell counts. Here immunoSEQ multiplex PCR was the method, and the copy in TCRdb shows in-frame clones only, minus some. V and J calls and clone size are those listed in that table; D and trimming were worked out from the DNA. Of some 180,000 clones in the sample, around 81% were seen once.

Sequencing was carried out using peripheral blood. The rearrangement uses TRBV3-1 (or the pseudogene TRBV3-2) and TRBJ2-1, with D possibly being TRBD2 (6 bases). The clonotype comes from a middle-aged woman with COVID-19, enrolled during active disease. The CDR3 reads CASSQATISHGSYNEQFF. CDR3 sequence (DNA): TGTGCCAGCAGCCAAGCCACGATCTCTCACGGGAGTTACAATGAGCAGTTCTTC.